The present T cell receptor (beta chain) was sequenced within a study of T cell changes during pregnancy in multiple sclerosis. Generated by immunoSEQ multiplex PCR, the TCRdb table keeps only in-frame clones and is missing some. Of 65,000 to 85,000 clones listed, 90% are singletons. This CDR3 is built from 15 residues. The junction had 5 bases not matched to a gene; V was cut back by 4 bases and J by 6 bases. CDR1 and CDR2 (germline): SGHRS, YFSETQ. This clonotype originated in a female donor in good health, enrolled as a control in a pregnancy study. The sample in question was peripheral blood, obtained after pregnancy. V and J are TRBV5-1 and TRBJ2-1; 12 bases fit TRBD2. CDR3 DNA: TGCGCCAGCAGCACCGGACTAGCGGGGCGCAATGAGCAGTTCTTC. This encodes CASSTGLAGRNEQFF.